This T cell receptor beta chain came from a study of identical twins. Template switching created a universal primer site, and the cDNA included unique molecular identifiers. TCRdb redid the calling of the 5' RACE reads with MiXCR, one entry per CDR3 protein. This table holds 250,000 to 350,000 distinct CDR3 sequences, 6.5% to 9.5% found once. Study results and limitations: Alpha sequences out of frame and shared by twins had excess low generation probability.

Germline values: CDR1 SNHLY, CDR2 FYNNEI. This CDR3 spans 11 amino acids. V gave up 8 bases and J gave up 3 bases, with 7 bases separating them. As concerns this clonotype: Its antigen is currently unknown.

These same records also appear under a second study, on yellow fever vaccine responses in identical twins. As that study records: Reportedly, twins' vaccine T cell responses looked partly convergent and partly personalized.

This sequence was found in a woman between 18 and 29 years old in good health. Specimen: memory (CD45RO+) T cells sorted from blood. The gene calls are TRBV2 and TRBJ2-5; D is perhaps TRBD1 (5 bases). CDR3 amino acids: CASGAEETQYF. The CDR3 bases are TGTGCCAGCGGGGCTGAAGAGACCCAGTACTTC.